This T cell receptor beta chain was recovered during a study of OX40 agonist ivuxolimab in advanced cancers. CDR1 is SGHDN and CDR2 is FVKESK in the germline V gene. The CDR3 runs 11 residues. With 1 base removed from V and 10 bases from J, the gap between germline ends came to 7 bases. TCRdb's copy holds only in-frame clones and misses some; the assay was immunoSEQ multiplex PCR. Of about 88,000 clones listed, around 85% are singletons. This TCR was sampled from an adult with an advanced solid tumor such as melanoma, head and neck, liver or kidney cancer. This specimen consisted of CD4+ or CD8+ T cells sorted from blood, obtained in a trial of the OX40 agonist ivuxolimab. The chain employs TRBV14 and TRBJ1-1; D ambiguous. As DNA, the CDR3 is TGTGCCAGCAGCCAAGTTGACGGAGCTTTCTTT. It codes for CASSQVDGAFF.